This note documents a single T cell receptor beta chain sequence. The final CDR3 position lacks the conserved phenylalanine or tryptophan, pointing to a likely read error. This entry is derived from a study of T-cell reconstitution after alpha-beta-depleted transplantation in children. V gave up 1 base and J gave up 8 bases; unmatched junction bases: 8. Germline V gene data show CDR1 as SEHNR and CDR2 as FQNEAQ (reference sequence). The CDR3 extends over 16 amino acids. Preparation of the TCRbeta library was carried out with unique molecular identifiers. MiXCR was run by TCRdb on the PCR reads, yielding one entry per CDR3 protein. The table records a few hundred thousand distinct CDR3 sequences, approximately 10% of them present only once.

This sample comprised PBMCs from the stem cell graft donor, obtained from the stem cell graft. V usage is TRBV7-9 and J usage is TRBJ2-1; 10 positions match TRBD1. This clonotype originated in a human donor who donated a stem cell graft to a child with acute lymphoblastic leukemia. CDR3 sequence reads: CASSLEQGGTGDEQFL. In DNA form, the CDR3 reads TGTGCCAGCAGCTTAGAACAAGGGGGGACAGGGGATGAGCAGTTCTTG.